What follows are 26 T cell receptor beta chains derived from one specimen sequenced in a study of PD-1 blockade in classical Hodgkin lymphoma. After autologous stem cell transplantation all patients relapsed, and prior brentuximab vedotin exposure differed between cohorts. The assay was immunoSEQ multiplex PCR, and TCRdb's table has in-frame clones only and misses some. This repertoire shows about 100,000 clones, about 89% found once; its top ten account for under 8%. Sequences were derived from peripheral blood mononuclear cells (PBMCs), sampled before the second cycle of nivolumab. All receptors derive from a human donor with classical Hodgkin lymphoma.

V gene TRBV11-2 combines with J gene TRBJ2-7; 8 positions match TRBD2. The CDR3 covers 15 residues. Trimming cost V 0 bases and J 5 bases; bases outside gene matches: 6. Germline V gene data show CDR1 as SGHAT and CDR2 as FQNNGV. CDR3 loop: CASSLEGTRFDEQYF. DNA of the CDR3: TGTGCCAGCAGCTTAGAGGGGACTAGATTCGACGAGCAGTACTTC. The variable domain in full, completed from reference TRBV11-2 and TRBJ2-7, reads EAGVAQSPRYKIIEKRQSVAFWCNPISGHATLYWYQQILGQGPKLLIQFQNNGVVDDSQLPKDRFSAERLKGVDSTLKIQPAKLEDSAVYLCASSLEGTRFDEQYFGPGTRLTVT.

This chain uses TRBV7-2 with TRBJ1-1, with D tentatively TRBD1 (5 bases). Germline V gives CDR1 SGHTA, CDR2 FQGNSA. Deletions cut 1 base from V and 5 bases from J, with 8 bases between. The CDR3 has 13 residues. The CDR3 DNA follows: TGTGCCAGCAGCTTAGGGCAGGGAACTGAAGCTTTCTTT. This codes for CASSLGQGTEAFF.

This clone was seen once. The chain has TRBV5-1 and TRBJ2-2, with D possibly being TRBD2 (5 bases). V was clipped by 4 bases and J by 0 bases, with 13 bases between them. The CDR3 is 16 amino acids. The germline V gene encodes CDR1 SGHRS and CDR2 YFSETQ. The CDR3 reads CASSGGLLPNTGELFF. In DNA, the CDR3 is TGCGCCAGCAGCGGCGGGCTCCTCCCGAACACCGGGGAGCTGTTTTTT.

The chain is built from TRBV13 and TRBJ2-3; 10 bases align to TRBD2. This CDR3 region has 17 residues. V shed 6 bases, J shed 1 base, and the junction held 10 bases outside the gene matches. The germline gives CDR1 PRHDT, CDR2 FYEKMQ (reference sequence). CDR3 nucleotides: TGTGCCAGCAGTGAAGCGGGGGGGACACAGGGCACAGATACGCAGTATTTT. It is translated as CASSEAGGTQGTDTQYF. The full variable domain, rest sourced from reference TRBV13 and TRBJ2-3, is AAGVIQSPRHLIKEKRETATLKCYPIPRHDTVYWYQQGPGQDPQFLISFYEKMQSDKGSIPDRFSAQQFSDYHSELNMSSLELGDSALYFCASSEAGGTQGTDTQYFGPGTRLTVL.

The chain combines TRBV28 with TRBJ2-7; 11 positions agree with TRBD2. Germline CDR1 is MDHEN and CDR2 is SYDVKM. V shed 4 bases, J shed 2 bases, and the junction held 7 bases outside the gene matches. The CDR3 totals 16 residues. CDR3 nucleotide sequence: TGTGCCAGCAGTTCACGCCTACTAGCGGGGGCCTACGAGCAGTACTTC. It specifies CASSSRLLAGAYEQYF.

The chain couples TRBV27 to TRBJ2-5, with a tentative D call TRBD2 (5 bases). Trimming removed 8 bases from V and 2 bases from J, with 15 bases in between. Germline V gene lookup returns CDR1 MNHEY and CDR2 SMNVEV (reference sequence). The CDR3 consists of 14 residues. CDR3 region: CASRAGRSQETQYF. CDR3 sequence (DNA): TGTGCCAGCCGGGCGGGTCGGAGTCAAGAGACCCAGTACTTC.

The chain combines TRBV11-3 with TRBJ2-1, with D perhaps matching TRBD1 (6 bases). Trimming stripped 3 bases from V and 5 bases from J, with 11 bases between. CDR3 size: 14 residues. Germline values: CDR1 SGHNT, CDR2 YENEEA. The CDR3: CASSFGDINNEQFF. DNA of the CDR3: TGTGCCAGCAGCTTTGGGGACATTAACAATGAGCAGTTCTTC. Variable domain in full (rest from reference TRBV11-3 and TRBJ2-1): EAGVVQSPRYKIIEKKQPVAFWCNPISGHNTLYWYLQNLGQGPELLIRYENEEAVDDSQLPKDRFSAERLKGVDSTLKIQPAELGDSAVYLCASSFGDINNEQFFGPGTRLTVL.

V and J are TRBV11-2 and TRBJ2-7; no clear D gene. The germline V gene has CDR1 SGHAT and CDR2 FQNNGV. This CDR3 has 14 amino acids. Trimming pared 5 bases from V and 3 bases from J, leaving 14 bases between. CDR3 sequence: CASSPFGRNYEQYF. In nucleotides, the CDR3 is TGTGCCAGCAGCCCCTTTGGACGCAACTACGAGCAGTACTTC.

Ten or more counts support this clone. V is TRBV5-4 and J is TRBJ2-1; 10 bases line up with TRBD1. J was trimmed by 7 bases and V by 5 bases; bases with no gene match: 9. Per germline, CDR1 SGHNT and CDR2 YYREEE (reference sequence). The CDR3 is 15 amino acids. The CDR3 DNA follows: TGTGCCAGCAGTACCGGACAGGGGGATTGGAATGAGCAGTTCTTC. This sequence encodes CASSTGQGDWNEQFF.

This chain connects TRBV7-9 to TRBJ1-5, with 8 bases matching TRBD1. V lost 5 bases and J lost 6; bases outside the gene matches: 9. The CDR3 length is 15 residues. CDR1 and CDR2 from the germline V gene are SEHNR and FQNEAQ (reference sequence). The CDR3 region is CASSEGQVLGQPQHF. The DNA of the CDR3 is TGTGCCAGCAGCGAGGGACAGGTACTTGGTCAGCCCCAGCATTTT.

V usage is TRBV5-1 and J usage is TRBJ2-7; 10 bases match TRBD1. Trimming cost V 2 bases and J 8 bases; bases outside gene matches: 13. The germline CDR1 and CDR2 sequences are SGHRS and YFSETQ. This CDR3 has 16 residues. The CDR3 sequence: CASSFTPGTGEGKQYF. The CDR3 bases are TGCGCCAGCAGCTTCACCCCCGGGACAGGGGAAGGGAAGCAGTACTTC.

This chain connects TRBV6-6 to TRBJ2-3; D uncertain. From germline, CDR1 is MNHNY and CDR2 SVGAGI (reference sequence). The CDR3 is made up of 16 amino acids. Trimming cost V 0 bases and J 0 bases, with 10 bases left between them. CDR3 residues: CASSYSGRRSTDTQYF. The CDR3 DNA reads TGTGCCAGCAGTTACTCTGGCAGGCGGAGCACAGATACGCAGTATTTT.

V is TRBV6-6 and J is TRBJ2-5; D unclear. CDR1 MNHNY and CDR2 SVGAGI come from the germline V gene (reference sequence). V lost 7 bases and J lost 2, with 5 bases in between. CDR3 length: 11 amino acids. CDR3 loop: CASTVQETQYF. CDR3 nucleotide sequence: TGTGCCAGCACCGTACAAGAGACCCAGTACTTC.

This clone appeared a few times. CDR3 protein: CASTRGDDTGELFF. The CDR3, as DNA: TGTGCCAGCACCAGAGGGGATGACACCGGGGAGCTGTTTTTT. The rearrangement links TRBV9 to TRBJ2-2; possibly TRBD1 or TRBD2 for D (5 bases each). Deletions cut 6 bases from V and 3 bases from J, with 12 bases between. Looked up from germline, CDR1 is SGDLS and CDR2 is YYNGEE. The CDR3 spans 14 residues.

The chain uses TRBV6-6 and TRBJ1-1; D is ambiguous. The germline V and J ends were trimmed by 10 bases and 4 bases, with 10 bases remaining between them. The CDR3 consists of 11 residues. CDR1 and CDR2 from the germline V gene are MNHNY and SVGAGI (reference sequence). The CDR3 loop is CATGRVTEAFF. CDR3 in DNA: TGTGCCACCGGTAGGGTCACTGAAGCTTTCTTT.

The chain uses TRBV19 and TRBJ1-1; the match to TRBD1 covers 7 bases. V shed 3 bases and J 7 bases; nucleotides not matched to a gene: 11. The germline V gene encodes CDR1 LNHDA and CDR2 SQIVND (reference sequence). The CDR3 runs 15 residues. The CDR3, as DNA: TGTGCCAGTAGTATCCTGTTGAGGGGGCTAAGTGAAGCTTTCTTT. This codes for CASSILLRGLSEAFF.

The chain combines TRBV12-5 with TRBJ1-1; 7 bases line up with TRBD1. V shed 0 bases and J 4 bases; nucleotides not matched to a gene: 14. This CDR3 spans 18 amino acids. Germline V gene sequence: CDR1 LGHNT, CDR2 FRNRAP. CDR3 in DNA: TGTGCTAGTGGTTTGGTGTTATGGGGGAGGGGGCAAGGCACTGAAGCTTTCTTT. Translated: CASGLVLWGRGQGTEAFF.

This clone was recorded a few times. The CDR3 loop is CASSQEDQPQHF. As DNA, the CDR3 is TGTGCCAGCAGCCAAGAGGATCAGCCCCAGCATTTT. The chain is built from TRBV4-2 and TRBJ1-5; D remains unclear. The germline gives CDR1 LGHNA, CDR2 YNFKEQ. The length of the CDR3 is 12 residues. V dropped 0 bases and J dropped 5 bases, with 2 bases sitting between them.

V usage is TRBV19 and J usage is TRBJ1-1; TRBD1 might be the D (6 bases). This CDR3 comprises 16 residues. Trimming left V 4 bases short and J 7 bases short, with 22 bases between. CDR1 and CDR2 from the germline V gene are LNHDA and SQIVND (reference sequence). The CDR3 DNA sequence: TGTGCCAGTAGTACTAACAGGGACCTCTTTAGGAATGAAGCTTTCTTT. Its translation: CASSTNRDLFRNEAFF.

The chain employs TRBV20-1 and TRBJ2-7; no clear D. V lost 5 bases, J lost 10 bases, and 15 bases lay in between. Germline CDR1 is DFQATT and CDR2 is SNEGSKA (reference sequence). The CDR3 covers 11 residues. The chain's CDR3 is CSAPSVQIQYF. For the CDR3, the DNA is TGCAGTGCTCCTTCTGTTCAGATTCAGTACTTC.

This clone was found once. The rearrangement joins TRBV6-4 to TRBJ2-1, with 9 bases lining up with TRBD1. V lost 2 bases and J lost 6; bases outside the gene matches: 2. CDR3 size: 14 residues. Germline loops: CDR1 MRHNA, CDR2 SNTAGT. CDR3 sequence: CASSDGQGPNEQFF. The CDR3 nucleotides are TGTGCCAGCAGTGACGGACAGGGGCCCAATGAGCAGTTCTTC.

The V gene is TRBV19, the J gene TRBJ1-1; D not certain. Germline CDR1 is LNHDA and CDR2 is SQIVND (reference sequence). V lost 6 bases, J lost 3 bases, and 8 bases lay in between. CDR3 length equals 12 residues. The DNA for the CDR3 is TGTGCCAGTAGCGCAGGATACACTGAAGCTTTCTTT. Translating gives CASSAGYTEAFF.

The rearrangement uses TRBV19 and TRBJ1-2; possible D gene TRBD1, 5 bases. The CDR3 is 13 residues long. The germline V gene has CDR1 LNHDA and CDR2 SQIVND (reference sequence). Trimming shortened V by 2 bases and J by 8 bases, and 12 bases separated the two germline ends. CDR3 loop: CASSILGGDGYTF. The CDR3 coding sequence is TGTGCCAGTAGTATACTGGGGGGAGACGGCTACACCTTC.

This clone was seen a single time. The chain is built from TRBV7-7 and TRBJ2-5; 9 nucleotides align to TRBD1. Germline V CDR1 and CDR2: SSHAT, FNYEAQ (reference sequence). With V trimmed by 5 bases and J by 6 bases, 7 bases remained unmatched. This CDR3 is built from 14 residues. The CDR3 spells CASSTGQGTKTQYF. The CDR3 coding sequence is TGTGCCAGCAGCACCGGACAGGGGACGAAGACCCAGTACTTC.

The genes are TRBV10-1 and TRBJ1-2, with 7 bases identical to TRBD1. Trimming took 6 bases from V and 4 from J; bases not matched to a gene: 5. The CDR3 has 13 residues. The germline gives CDR1 WNHNN, CDR2 SYGVQD (reference sequence). CDR3 loop: CASSGDSFYGYTF. CDR3 DNA sequence: TGCGCCAGCAGCGGGGACAGTTTCTATGGCTACACCTTC.

The count of this clone is one. The gene calls are TRBV25-1 and TRBJ1-5, with D perhaps TRBD1 (5 bases). Trimming pared 6 bases from V and 2 bases from J, leaving 8 bases between. Germline V CDR1 and CDR2: MGHDK, SYGVNS. The CDR3 loop spans 13 amino acids. CDR3 sequence (DNA): TGTGCCAGCAGCGGAGGGGGCAATCAGCCCCAGCATTTT. This encodes CASSGGGNQPQHF.